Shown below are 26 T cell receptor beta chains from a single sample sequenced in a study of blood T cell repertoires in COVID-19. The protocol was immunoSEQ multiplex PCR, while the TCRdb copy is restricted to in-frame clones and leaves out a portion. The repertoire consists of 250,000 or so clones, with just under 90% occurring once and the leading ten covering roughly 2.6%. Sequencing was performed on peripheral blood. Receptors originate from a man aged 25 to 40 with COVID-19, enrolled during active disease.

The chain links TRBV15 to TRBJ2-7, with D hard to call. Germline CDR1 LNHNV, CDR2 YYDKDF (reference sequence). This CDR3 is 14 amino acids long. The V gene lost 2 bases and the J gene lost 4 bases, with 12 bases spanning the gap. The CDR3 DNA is TGTGCCACCAGCAGACCGGAGCAGCAGTACGAGCAGTACTTC. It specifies CATSRPEQQYEQYF.

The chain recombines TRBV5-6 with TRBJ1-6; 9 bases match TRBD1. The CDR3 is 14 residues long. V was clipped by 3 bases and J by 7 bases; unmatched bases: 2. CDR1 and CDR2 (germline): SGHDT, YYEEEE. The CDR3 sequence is CASSSGQGNSPLHF. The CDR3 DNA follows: TGTGCCAGCAGCTCCGGACAGGGGAATTCACCCCTCCACTTT.

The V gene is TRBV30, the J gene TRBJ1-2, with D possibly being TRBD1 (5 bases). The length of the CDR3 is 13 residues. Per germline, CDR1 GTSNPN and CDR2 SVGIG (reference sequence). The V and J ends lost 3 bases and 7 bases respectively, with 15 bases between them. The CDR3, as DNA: TGTGCCTGGAGGGAAAACAGGATGCGTGGCTACACCTTC. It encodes CAWRENRMRGYTF.

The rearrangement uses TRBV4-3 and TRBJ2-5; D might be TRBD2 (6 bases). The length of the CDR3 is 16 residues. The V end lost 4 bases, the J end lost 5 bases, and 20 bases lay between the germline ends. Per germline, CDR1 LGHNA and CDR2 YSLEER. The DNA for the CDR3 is TGCGCCAGCAGCCGAGCCCGACGGACGGGGGTGGAGACCCAGTACTTC. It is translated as CASSRARRTGVETQYF.

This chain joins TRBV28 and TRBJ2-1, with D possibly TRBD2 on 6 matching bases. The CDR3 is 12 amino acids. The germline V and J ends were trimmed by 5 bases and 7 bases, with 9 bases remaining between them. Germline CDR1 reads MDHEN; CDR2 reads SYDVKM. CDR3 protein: CASSTSINEQFF. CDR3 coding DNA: TGTGCCAGCAGTACTAGCATAAATGAGCAGTTCTTC.

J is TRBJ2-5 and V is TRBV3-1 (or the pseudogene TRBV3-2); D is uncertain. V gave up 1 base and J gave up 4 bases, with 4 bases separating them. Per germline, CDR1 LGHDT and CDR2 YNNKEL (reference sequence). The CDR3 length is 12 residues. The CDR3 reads CASSQVVETQYF. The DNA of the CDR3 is TGTGCCAGCAGCCAAGTCGTAGAGACCCAGTACTTC.

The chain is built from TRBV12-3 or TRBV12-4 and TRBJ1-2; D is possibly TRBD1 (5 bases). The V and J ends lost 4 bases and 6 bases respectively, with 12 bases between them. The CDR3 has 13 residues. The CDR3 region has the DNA TGTGCCAGCAGTTCCCTCGCAGGGAATGGCTACACCTTC. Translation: CASSSLAGNGYTF.

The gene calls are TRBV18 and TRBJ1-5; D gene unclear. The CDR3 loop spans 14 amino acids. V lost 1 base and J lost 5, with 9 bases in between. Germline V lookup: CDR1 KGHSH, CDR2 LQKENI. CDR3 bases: TGTGCCAGCTCACCACAACAGAACTATCAGCCCCAGCATTTT. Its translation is CASSPQQNYQPQHF. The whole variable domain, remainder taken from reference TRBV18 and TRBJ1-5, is NAGVMQNPRHLVRRRGQEARLRCSPMKGHSHVYWYRQLPEEGLKFMVYLQKENIIDESGMPKERFSAEFPKEGPSILRIQQVVRGDSAAYFCASSPQQNYQPQHFGDGTRLSIL.

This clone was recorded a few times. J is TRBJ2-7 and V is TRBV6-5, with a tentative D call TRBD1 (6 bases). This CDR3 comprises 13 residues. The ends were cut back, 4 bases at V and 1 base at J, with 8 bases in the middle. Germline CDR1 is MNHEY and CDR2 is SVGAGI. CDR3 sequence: CASSWTESYEQYF. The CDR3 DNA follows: TGTGCCAGCAGTTGGACAGAATCCTACGAGCAGTACTTC.

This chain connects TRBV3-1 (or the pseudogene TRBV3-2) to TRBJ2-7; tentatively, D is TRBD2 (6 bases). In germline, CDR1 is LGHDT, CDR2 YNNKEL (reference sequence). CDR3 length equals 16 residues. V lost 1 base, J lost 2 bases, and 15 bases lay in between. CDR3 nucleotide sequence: TGTGCCAGCAGCCAAGCCCCCCGGGACTCAACCTACGAGCAGTACTTC. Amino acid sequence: CASSQAPRDSTYEQYF.

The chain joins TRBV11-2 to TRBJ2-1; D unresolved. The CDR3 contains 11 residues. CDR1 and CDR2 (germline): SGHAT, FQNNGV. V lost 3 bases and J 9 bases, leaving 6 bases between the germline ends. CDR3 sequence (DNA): TGTGCCAGCAGCTTTTCCGGTGAGCAGTTCTTC. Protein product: CASSFSGEQFF.

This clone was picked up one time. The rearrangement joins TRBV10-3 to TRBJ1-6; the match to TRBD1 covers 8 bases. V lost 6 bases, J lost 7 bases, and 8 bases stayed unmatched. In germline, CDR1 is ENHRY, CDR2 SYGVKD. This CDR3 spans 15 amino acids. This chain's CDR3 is CAIRTGQGRNSPLHF. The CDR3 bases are TGTGCCATCAGAACCGGACAGGGTAGGAATTCACCCCTCCACTTT.

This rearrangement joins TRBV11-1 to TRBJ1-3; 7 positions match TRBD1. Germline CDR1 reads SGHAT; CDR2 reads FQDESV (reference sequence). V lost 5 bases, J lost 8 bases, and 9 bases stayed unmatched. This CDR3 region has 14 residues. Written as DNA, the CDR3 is TGTGCCAGCAGCCACGCCACAGGGGAACACACCATATATTTT. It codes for CASSHATGEHTIYF. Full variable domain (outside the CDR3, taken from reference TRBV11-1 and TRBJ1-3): EAEVAQSPRYKITEKSQAVAFWCDPISGHATLYWYRQILGQGPELLVQFQDESVVDDSQLPKDRFSAERLKGVDSTLKIQPAELGDSAMYLCASSHATGEHTIYFGEGSWLTVV.

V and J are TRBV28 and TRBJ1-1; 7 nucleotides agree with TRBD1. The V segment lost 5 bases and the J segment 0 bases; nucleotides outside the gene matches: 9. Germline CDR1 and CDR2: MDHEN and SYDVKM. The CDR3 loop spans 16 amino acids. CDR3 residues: CASSLLQGPMNTEAFF. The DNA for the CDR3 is TGTGCCAGCAGTCTATTACAGGGGCCCATGAACACTGAAGCTTTCTTT.

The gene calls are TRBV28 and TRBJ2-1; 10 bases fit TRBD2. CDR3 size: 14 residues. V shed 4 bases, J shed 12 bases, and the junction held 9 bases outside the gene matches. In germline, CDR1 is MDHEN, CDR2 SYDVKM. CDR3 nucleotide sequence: TGTGCCAGCAGTTCTAGCGGGAGTATGCGTGTGCAGTTCTTC. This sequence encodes CASSSSGSMRVQFF. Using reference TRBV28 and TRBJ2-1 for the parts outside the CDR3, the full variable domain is DVKVTQSSRYLVKRTGEKVFLECVQDMDHENMFWYRQDPGLGLRLIYFSYDVKMKEKGDIPEGYSVSREKKERFSLILESASTNQTSMYLCASSSSGSMRVQFFGPGTRLTVL.

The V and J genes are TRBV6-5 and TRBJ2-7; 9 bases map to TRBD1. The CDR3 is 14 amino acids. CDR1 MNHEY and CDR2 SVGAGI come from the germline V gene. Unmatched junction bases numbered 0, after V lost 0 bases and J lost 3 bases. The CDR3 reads CASSYSGQGYEQYF. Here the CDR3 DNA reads TGTGCCAGCAGTTACTCGGGACAGGGCTACGAGCAGTACTTC.

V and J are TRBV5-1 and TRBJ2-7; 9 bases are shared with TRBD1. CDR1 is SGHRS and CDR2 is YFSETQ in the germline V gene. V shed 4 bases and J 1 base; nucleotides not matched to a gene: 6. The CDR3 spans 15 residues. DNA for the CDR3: TGCGCCAGCAGCCCCGGGACAGGGATATCCTACGAGCAGTACTTC. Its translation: CASSPGTGISYEQYF.

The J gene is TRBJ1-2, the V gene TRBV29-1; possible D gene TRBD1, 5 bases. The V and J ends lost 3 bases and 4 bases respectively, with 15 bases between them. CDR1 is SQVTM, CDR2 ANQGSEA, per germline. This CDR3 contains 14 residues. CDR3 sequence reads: CSVEGGGTFYGYTF. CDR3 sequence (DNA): TGCAGCGTTGAGGGAGGTGGGACTTTCTATGGCTACACCTTC.

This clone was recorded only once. DNA for the CDR3: TGTGCCAGCAGCTCACGACAGGTCGCCGTCACCAACCTCTACACCTTC. Protein: CASSSRQVAVTNLYTF. V is TRBV9 and J is TRBJ1-2; D perhaps matches TRBD1 (6 bases). The CDR3 runs 16 residues. V gave up 4 bases and J gave up 10 bases, with 26 bases separating them. The germline V gene has CDR1 SGDLS and CDR2 YYNGEE.

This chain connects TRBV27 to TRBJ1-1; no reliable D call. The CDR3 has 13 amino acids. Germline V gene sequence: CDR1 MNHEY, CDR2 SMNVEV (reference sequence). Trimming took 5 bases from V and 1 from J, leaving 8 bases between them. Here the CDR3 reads CASSDRGNTEAFF. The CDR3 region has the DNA TGTGCCAGCAGTGACCGGGGGAACACTGAAGCTTTCTTT.

In nucleotides, the CDR3 is TGTGCCAGCAGCAATCCCCTCGGAGCGGGGGGGAAGTACTTC. Translating gives CASSNPLGAGGKYF. The chain employs TRBV7-2 and TRBJ2-7; 10 bases map to TRBD2. The CDR3 is 14 residues long. The V gene end was trimmed by 5 bases and the J gene end by 11 bases; junction bases not matched to a gene: 12. CDR1 and CDR2 (germline): SGHTA, FQGNSA.

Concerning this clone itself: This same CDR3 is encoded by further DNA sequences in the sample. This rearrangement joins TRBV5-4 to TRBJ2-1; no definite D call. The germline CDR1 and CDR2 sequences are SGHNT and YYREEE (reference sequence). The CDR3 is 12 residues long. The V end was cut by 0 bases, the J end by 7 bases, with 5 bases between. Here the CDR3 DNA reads TGTGCCAGCAGCTTGGATCGTAATGAGCAGTTCTTC. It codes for CASSLDRNEQFF.

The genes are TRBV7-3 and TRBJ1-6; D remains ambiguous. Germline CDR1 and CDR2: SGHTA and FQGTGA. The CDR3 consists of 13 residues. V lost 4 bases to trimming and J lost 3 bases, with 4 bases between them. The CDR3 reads CASSYYYNSPLHF. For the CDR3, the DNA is TGTGCCAGCAGCTACTACTATAATTCACCCCTCCACTTT.

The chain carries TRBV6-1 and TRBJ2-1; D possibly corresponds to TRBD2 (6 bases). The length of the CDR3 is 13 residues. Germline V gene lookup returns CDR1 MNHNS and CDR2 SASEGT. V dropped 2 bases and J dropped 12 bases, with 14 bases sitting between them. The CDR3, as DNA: TGTGCCAGCAGTGAATACGGGGGTCTTGCGCAGTTCTTC. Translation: CASSEYGGLAQFF.

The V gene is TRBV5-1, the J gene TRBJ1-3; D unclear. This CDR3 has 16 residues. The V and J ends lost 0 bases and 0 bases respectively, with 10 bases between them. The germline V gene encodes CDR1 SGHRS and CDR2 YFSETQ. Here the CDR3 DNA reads TGCGCCAGCAGCTTGGAGTCCCCGAGCTCTGGAAACACCATATATTTT. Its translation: CASSLESPSSGNTIYF.

The CDR3 spells CASSPQKGDYGYTF. DNA for the CDR3: TGTGCCAGCTCACCACAGAAGGGGGACTATGGCTACACCTTC. The V gene is TRBV18, the J gene TRBJ1-2, with D tentatively TRBD1 (6 bases). V shed 1 base and J shed 3 bases, with 9 bases lying between them. The CDR3 runs 14 residues. Germline V gives CDR1 KGHSH, CDR2 LQKENI.